The rows below give T cell receptor beta chains drawn from one sample of a study of response to subunit inactivated influenza vaccine. TCRdb reprocessed the RT-PCR reads with MiXCR, giving one entry per CDR3 protein. The table lists just under 550,000 distinct CDR3 sequences, under 30% of them singletons. This same sample was also taken into another study, of T cells expressing NK-cell markers.

Sequencing used CD4+ T cells sorted from PBMCs, obtained 11 to 12 days after vaccination. The receptors were sampled from a man aged 45-65 years who received an inactivated influenza vaccine. Each CDR3 is given with its conserved first and last residue. The order of the fields is D gene, V gene, J gene, clone size, CDR3 protein, CDR3 DNA. The D gene is left open where the match is weak. A clone size is listed for some rows: how often the clone was seen (once, few, many), or a class if it is expanded.

d_gene: TRBD2
v_gene: TRBV20-1
j_gene: TRBJ2-2
abundance: few
CDR3aa: CSAGTSGLGGELFF
CDR3nt: TGCAGTGCAGGGACTAGCGGGTTGGGAGGGGAGCTGTTTTTT

d_gene: TRBD1
v_gene: TRBV6-2/TRBV6-3
j_gene: TRBJ2-1
abundance: NA
CDR3aa: CASSPPGTGARNEQFF
CDR3nt: TGTGCCAGCAGTCCTCCGGGGACAGGGGCAAGGAATGAGCAGTTCTTC

d_gene: NA
v_gene: TRBV5-1
j_gene: TRBJ1-1
abundance: few
CDR3aa: CASSLEVYANEAFF
CDR3nt: TGCGCCAGCAGCTTGGAGGTCTACGCGAATGAAGCTTTCTTT

d_gene: TRBD1
v_gene: TRBV18
j_gene: TRBJ2-5
abundance: NA
CDR3aa: CASSPQATSETGRRETQYF
CDR3nt: TGTGCCAGCTCACCACAGGCCACCTCCGAGACAGGGCGACGAGAGACCCAGTACTTC

d_gene: NA
v_gene: TRBV7-9
j_gene: TRBJ1-1
abundance: NA
CDR3aa: CASSLGTVLTTEAFF
CDR3nt: TGTGCCAGCAGCTTAGGAACTGTCCTAACCACTGAAGCTTTCTTT

d_gene: NA
v_gene: TRBV7-2
j_gene: TRBJ1-1
abundance: NA
CDR3aa: CASSFADTEAFF
CDR3nt: TGTGCCAGCAGCTTTGCAGACACTGAAGCTTTCTTT

d_gene: NA
v_gene: TRBV7-9
j_gene: TRBJ1-4
abundance: NA
CDR3aa: CASSSAWRDNEKLFF
CDR3nt: TGTGCCAGCAGCTCAGCCTGGAGGGATAATGAAAAACTGTTTTTT

d_gene: NA
v_gene: TRBV7-2
j_gene: TRBJ2-7
abundance: few
CDR3aa: CASSPAGGTYEQYF
CDR3nt: TGTGCCAGCAGCCCAGCTGGAGGAACCTACGAGCAGTACTTC

d_gene: TRBD1
v_gene: TRBV24-1
j_gene: TRBJ2-1
abundance: few
CDR3aa: CATSGMDRYNEQFF
CDR3nt: TGTGCCACCAGTGGGATGGACAGGTACAATGAGCAGTTCTTC

d_gene: NA
v_gene: TRBV5-1
j_gene: TRBJ2-5
abundance: few
CDR3aa: CASSMDGYQETQYF
CDR3nt: TGCGCCAGCAGCATGGACGGATACCAAGAGACCCAGTACTTC

d_gene: NA
v_gene: TRBV19
j_gene: TRBJ2-1
abundance: NA
CDR3aa: CASSLSPGENEQFF
CDR3nt: TGTGCCAGTAGTCTCTCTCCAGGGGAAAATGAGCAGTTCTTC

d_gene: NA
v_gene: TRBV7-2
j_gene: TRBJ1-2
abundance: NA
CDR3aa: CASSPVGDVANYGYTF
CDR3nt: TGTGCCAGCAGCCCCGTTGGGGACGTAGCTAACTATGGCTACACCTTC

d_gene: NA
v_gene: TRBV3-1
j_gene: TRBJ1-6
abundance: NA
CDR3aa: CASKAGELGPLHF
CDR3nt: TGTGCCAGCAAGGCGGGTGAATTGGGACCCCTCCACTTT

d_gene: TRBD2
v_gene: TRBV6-1
j_gene: TRBJ2-7
abundance: NA
CDR3aa: CAAWTSGGTYEQYF
CDR3nt: TGTGCCGCCTGGACTAGCGGGGGAACATACGAGCAGTACTTC

d_gene: TRBD2
v_gene: TRBV6-2/TRBV6-3
j_gene: TRBJ2-1
abundance: few
CDR3aa: CASRMGEGRNEQFF
CDR3nt: TGTGCCAGCAGGATGGGGGAGGGCCGGAATGAGCAGTTCTTC

d_gene: NA
v_gene: TRBV5-1
j_gene: TRBJ2-5
abundance: NA
CDR3aa: CASSLPEETQYF
CDR3nt: TGCGCCAGCAGCTTGCCAGAAGAGACCCAGTACTTC

d_gene: NA
v_gene: TRBV6-2/TRBV6-3
j_gene: TRBJ2-1
abundance: NA
CDR3aa: CASSLRTNSYNEQFF
CDR3nt: TGTGCCAGCAGTTTGCGGACCAACTCCTACAATGAGCAGTTCTTC

d_gene: TRBD1
v_gene: TRBV2
j_gene: TRBJ1-1
abundance: NA
CDR3aa: CASSGDRSGTEAFF
CDR3nt: TGTGCCAGCAGTGGGGACAGGTCGGGCACTGAAGCTTTCTTT

d_gene: NA
v_gene: TRBV20-1
j_gene: TRBJ2-7
abundance: NA
CDR3aa: CSAVVDNTYEQYF
CDR3nt: TGCAGTGCCGTCGTGGACAACACCTACGAGCAGTACTTC

d_gene: TRBD1
v_gene: TRBV28
j_gene: TRBJ1-6
abundance: few
CDR3aa: CASSRDRGAVSPLHF
CDR3nt: TGTGCCAGCAGCCGCGACAGGGGGGCGGTTTCACCCCTCCACTTT

d_gene: NA
v_gene: TRBV6-2/TRBV6-3
j_gene: TRBJ2-3
abundance: few
CDR3aa: CASDKGERATDTQYF
CDR3nt: TGTGCCAGTGATAAAGGGGAGAGGGCCACAGATACGCAGTATTTT

d_gene: NA
v_gene: TRBV27
j_gene: TRBJ1-1
abundance: NA
CDR3aa: CASSANSWAGTEAFF
CDR3nt: TGTGCCAGCAGTGCCAATTCGTGGGCGGGAACTGAAGCTTTCTTT

d_gene: NA
v_gene: TRBV28
j_gene: TRBJ2-7
abundance: NA
CDR3aa: CASSFPSDRDYEQYF
CDR3nt: TGTGCCAGCAGTTTCCCCTCAGACAGAGACTACGAGCAGTACTTC

d_gene: TRBD1
v_gene: TRBV5-5
j_gene: TRBJ1-4
abundance: NA
CDR3aa: CASSSKRTGGDEKLFF
CDR3nt: TGTGCCAGCAGCTCTAAAAGGACAGGGGGAGATGAAAAACTGTTTTTT

d_gene: TRBD1
v_gene: TRBV10-3
j_gene: TRBJ2-1
abundance: NA
CDR3aa: CATQTGPNEQFF
CDR3nt: TGTGCCACCCAGACAGGGCCCAATGAGCAGTTCTTC

d_gene: NA
v_gene: TRBV27
j_gene: TRBJ2-7
abundance: NA
CDR3aa: CASSFSPGGAYEQYF
CDR3nt: TGTGCCAGCAGTTTCAGTCCAGGTGGAGCCTACGAGCAGTACTTC

d_gene: NA
v_gene: TRBV7-9
j_gene: TRBJ2-1
abundance: NA
CDR3aa: CATLASVSYNEQFF
CDR3nt: TGTGCCACACTAGCTTCCGTCTCCTACAATGAGCAGTTCTTC

d_gene: NA
v_gene: TRBV7-9
j_gene: TRBJ2-7
abundance: NA
CDR3aa: CASSSGSFTYEQYF
CDR3nt: TGTGCCAGCAGCTCTGGCTCGTTTACCTACGAGCAGTACTTC

d_gene: NA
v_gene: TRBV28
j_gene: TRBJ1-5
abundance: many
CDR3aa: CASSPGGFYNQPQHF
CDR3nt: TGTGCCAGCAGTCCGGGGGGTTTTTATAATCAGCCCCAGCATTTT

d_gene: NA
v_gene: TRBV9
j_gene: TRBJ1-2
abundance: few
CDR3aa: CASSVKLSTGYTF
CDR3nt: TGTGCCAGCAGCGTAAAGCTATCCACTGGCTACACCTTC

d_gene: NA
v_gene: TRBV29-1
j_gene: TRBJ2-5
abundance: NA
CDR3aa: CSRGAGGTIFDEETQYF
CDR3nt: TGCAGCAGGGGGGCAGGGGGTACCATTTTTGACGAGGAGACCCAGTACTTC

d_gene: TRBD1
v_gene: TRBV7-2
j_gene: TRBJ2-3
abundance: NA
CDR3aa: CASSSSRDRKLF
CDR3nt: TGTGCCAGCAGCTCGAGCCGGGACAGGAAACTGTTT

d_gene: NA
v_gene: TRBV7-2
j_gene: TRBJ2-1
abundance: NA
CDR3aa: CASSLYLRGAYNEQFF
CDR3nt: TGTGCCAGCAGCTTATATCTCCGGGGAGCCTACAATGAGCAGTTCTTC

d_gene: NA
v_gene: TRBV5-1
j_gene: TRBJ1-1
abundance: few
CDR3aa: CASSLGVRRDTEAFF
CDR3nt: TGCGCCAGCAGCTTGGGGGTACGGCGGGACACTGAAGCTTTCTTT

d_gene: NA
v_gene: TRBV6-5
j_gene: TRBJ1-1
abundance: NA
CDR3aa: CASSYSFGGGAEAFF
CDR3nt: TGTGCCAGCAGTTACTCTTTCGGGGGAGGGGCTGAAGCTTTCTTT

d_gene: NA
v_gene: TRBV2
j_gene: TRBJ2-2
abundance: NA
CDR3aa: CASSERDTGELFF
CDR3nt: TGTGCCAGCAGTGAACGGGACACCGGGGAGCTGTTTTTT

d_gene: TRBD1
v_gene: TRBV7-2
j_gene: TRBJ2-7
abundance: many
CDR3aa: CASSRMTGMGHEQYF
CDR3nt: TGTGCCAGCAGCCGGATGACAGGGATGGGTCACGAGCAGTACTTC

d_gene: NA
v_gene: TRBV10-2
j_gene: TRBJ2-7
abundance: NA
CDR3aa: CASSESKVLEQYF
CDR3nt: TGCGCCAGCAGTGAGTCTAAAGTCCTCGAGCAGTACTTC

d_gene: NA
v_gene: TRBV10-3
j_gene: TRBJ1-1
abundance: NA
CDR3aa: CAISEHKKNTEAFF
CDR3nt: TGTGCCATCAGTGAACACAAAAAGAACACTGAAGCTTTCTTT

d_gene: NA
v_gene: TRBV6-2/TRBV6-3
j_gene: TRBJ2-3
abundance: few
CDR3aa: CASRSVRGADTQYF
CDR3nt: TGTGCCAGCAGATCCGTCAGAGGGGCAGATACGCAGTATTTT

d_gene: TRBD2
v_gene: TRBV7-2
j_gene: TRBJ2-3
abundance: few
CDR3aa: CASSTRLAGSTDTQYF
CDR3nt: TGTGCCAGCAGCACCCGACTAGCGGGAAGCACAGATACGCAGTATTTT

d_gene: TRBD1
v_gene: TRBV7-2
j_gene: TRBJ1-1
abundance: NA
CDR3aa: CASSQNRDRGTEAFF
CDR3nt: TGTGCCAGCAGCCAAAACCGGGACAGGGGAACTGAAGCTTTCTTT

d_gene: TRBD1
v_gene: TRBV10-3
j_gene: TRBJ2-7
abundance: NA
CDR3aa: CAISESGSGTGPYEQYF
CDR3nt: TGTGCCATCAGTGAGTCAGGTTCCGGGACAGGGCCCTACGAGCAGTACTTC

d_gene: NA
v_gene: TRBV5-1
j_gene: TRBJ1-1
abundance: few
CDR3aa: CASSPDGQMNTEAFF
CDR3nt: TGCGCCAGCAGCCCGGACGGACAGATGAACACTGAAGCTTTCTTT

d_gene: NA
v_gene: TRBV7-7
j_gene: TRBJ1-6
abundance: NA
CDR3aa: CASSPDRNSPLYF
CDR3nt: TGTGCTAGCAGCCCAGACAGGAATTCACCCCTCTACTTT

d_gene: NA
v_gene: TRBV12-3/TRBV12-4
j_gene: TRBJ1-3
abundance: few
CDR3aa: CASSLGTNTIYF
CDR3nt: TGTGCCAGCAGTTTGGGTACGAACACCATATATTTT

d_gene: TRBD2
v_gene: TRBV5-1
j_gene: TRBJ2-5
abundance: few
CDR3aa: CASSLSQLPGLALQETQYF
CDR3nt: TGCGCCAGCAGCTTGTCACAGCTACCGGGACTAGCGCTACAAGAGACCCAGTACTTC

d_gene: NA
v_gene: TRBV5-1
j_gene: TRBJ2-5
abundance: few
CDR3aa: CASSLDNSQETQYF
CDR3nt: TGCGCCAGCAGCTTGGACAACAGCCAAGAGACCCAGTACTTC

d_gene: TRBD2
v_gene: TRBV14
j_gene: TRBJ2-3
abundance: NA
CDR3aa: CASSPSGGADTQYF
CDR3nt: TGTGCCAGCAGCCCTTCGGGAGGCGCAGATACGCAGTATTTT

d_gene: NA
v_gene: TRBV28
j_gene: TRBJ2-1
abundance: NA
CDR3aa: CASSTDPVGQFF
CDR3nt: TGTGCCAGCAGTACGGACCCAGTCGGGCAGTTCTTC

d_gene: TRBD2
v_gene: TRBV30
j_gene: TRBJ2-7
abundance: few
CDR3aa: CAWNPTSGAKTYEQYF
CDR3nt: TGTGCCTGGAATCCTACTAGCGGGGCAAAAACCTACGAGCAGTACTTC

d_gene: TRBD2
v_gene: TRBV4-3
j_gene: TRBJ2-3
abundance: NA
CDR3aa: CASSRRTSGGRNTDTQYF
CDR3nt: TGCGCCAGCAGCCGGCGGACTAGCGGGGGAAGAAACACAGATACGCAGTATTTT